This TCR beta chain comes out of a study of blood T cell repertoires in COVID-19. Across the study: Acute and convalescent COVID-19 samples came from the United States, Italy and Spain. T cells, B-cell-depleted T cells, or PBMCs provided the cDNA or gDNA that served as material.

In the original workflow: Amplification of reference gene primers was used by the study to estimate nucleated cell counts. Generated by immunoSEQ multiplex PCR, the TCRdb table keeps only in-frame clones and is missing some. That table is the source of V, J and clone size, and D and trimming were worked out from the DNA. The data show tens of thousands of clones, 75% to 95% seen once. The CDR3 length is 15 residues. Germline values: CDR1 SGHTA, CDR2 FQGTGA. Trimming pared 5 bases from V and 6 bases from J, leaving 16 bases between. The TCR comes from a woman over 75 with acute or convalescent COVID-19. The sequenced sample consisted of peripheral blood. The V and J genes are TRBV7-3 and TRBJ2-2; D is undetermined. For the CDR3, the DNA is TGTGCCAGCAGCACAAATGGCCCGACACCCGGGGAGCTGTTTTTT. It codes for CASSTNGPTPGELFF. The whole variable domain, filled in from reference TRBV7-3 and TRBJ2-2, reads GAGVSQTPSNKVTEKGKYVELRCDPISGHTALYWYRQSLGQGPEFLIYFQGTGAADDSGLPNDRFFAVRPEGSVSTLKIQRTERGDSAVYLCASSTNGPTPGELFFGEGSRLTVL.